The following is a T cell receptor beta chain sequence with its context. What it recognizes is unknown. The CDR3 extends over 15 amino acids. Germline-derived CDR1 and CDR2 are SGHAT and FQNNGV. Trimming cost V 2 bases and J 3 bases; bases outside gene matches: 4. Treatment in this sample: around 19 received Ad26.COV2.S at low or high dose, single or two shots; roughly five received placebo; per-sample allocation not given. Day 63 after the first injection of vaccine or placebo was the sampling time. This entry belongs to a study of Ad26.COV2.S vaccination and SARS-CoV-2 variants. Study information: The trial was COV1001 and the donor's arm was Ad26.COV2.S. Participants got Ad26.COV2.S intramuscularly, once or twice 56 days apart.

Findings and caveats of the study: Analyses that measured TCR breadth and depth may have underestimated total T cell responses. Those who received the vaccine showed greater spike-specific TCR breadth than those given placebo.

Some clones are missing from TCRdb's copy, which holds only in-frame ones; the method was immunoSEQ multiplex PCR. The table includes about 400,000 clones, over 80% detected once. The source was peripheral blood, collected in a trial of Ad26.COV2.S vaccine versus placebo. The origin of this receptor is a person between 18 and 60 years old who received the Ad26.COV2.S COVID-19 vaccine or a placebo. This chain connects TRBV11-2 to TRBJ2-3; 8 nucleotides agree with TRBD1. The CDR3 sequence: CASSLNGQGTDTQYF. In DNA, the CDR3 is TGTGCCAGCAGCTTAAATGGACAGGGAACAGATACGCAGTATTTT.